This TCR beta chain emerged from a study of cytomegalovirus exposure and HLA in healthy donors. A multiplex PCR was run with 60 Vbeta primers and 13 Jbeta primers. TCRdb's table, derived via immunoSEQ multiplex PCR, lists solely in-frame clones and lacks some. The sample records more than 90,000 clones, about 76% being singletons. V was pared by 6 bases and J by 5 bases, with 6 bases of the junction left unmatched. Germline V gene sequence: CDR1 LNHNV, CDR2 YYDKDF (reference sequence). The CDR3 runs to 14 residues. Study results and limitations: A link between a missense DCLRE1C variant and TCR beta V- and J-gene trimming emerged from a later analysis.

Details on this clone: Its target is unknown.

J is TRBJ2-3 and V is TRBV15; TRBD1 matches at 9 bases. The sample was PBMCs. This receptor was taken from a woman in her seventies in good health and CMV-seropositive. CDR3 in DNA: TGTGCCACCAGAACAGGGGGCCGTGAAGATACGCAGTATTTT. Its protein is CATRTGGREDTQYF. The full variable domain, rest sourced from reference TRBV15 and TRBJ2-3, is DAMVIQNPRYQVTQFGKPVTLSCSQTLNHNVMYWYQQKSSQAPKLLFHYYDKDFNNEADTPDNFQSRRPNTSFCFLDIRSPGLGDTAMYLCATRTGGREDTQYFGPGTRLTVL.